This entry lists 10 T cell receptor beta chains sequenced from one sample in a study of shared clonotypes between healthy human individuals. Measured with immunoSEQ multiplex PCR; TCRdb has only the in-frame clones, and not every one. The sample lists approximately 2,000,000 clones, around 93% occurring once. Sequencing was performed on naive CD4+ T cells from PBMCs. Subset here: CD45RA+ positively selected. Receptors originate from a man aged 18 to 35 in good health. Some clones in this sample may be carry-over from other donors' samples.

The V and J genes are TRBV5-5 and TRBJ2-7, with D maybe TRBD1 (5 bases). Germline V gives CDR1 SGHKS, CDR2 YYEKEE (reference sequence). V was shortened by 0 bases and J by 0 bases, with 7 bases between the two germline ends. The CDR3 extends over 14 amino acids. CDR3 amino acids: CASSLGRASYEQYF. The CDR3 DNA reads TGTGCCAGCAGCTTGGGCAGGGCCTCCTACGAGCAGTACTTC.

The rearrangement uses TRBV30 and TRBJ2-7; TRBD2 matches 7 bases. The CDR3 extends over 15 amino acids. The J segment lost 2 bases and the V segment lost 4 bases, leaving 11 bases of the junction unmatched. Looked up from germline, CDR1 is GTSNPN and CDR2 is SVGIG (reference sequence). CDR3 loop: CAWIRTGGIAYEQYF. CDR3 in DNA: TGTGCCTGGATTAGAACGGGAGGAATTGCCTACGAGCAGTACTTC.

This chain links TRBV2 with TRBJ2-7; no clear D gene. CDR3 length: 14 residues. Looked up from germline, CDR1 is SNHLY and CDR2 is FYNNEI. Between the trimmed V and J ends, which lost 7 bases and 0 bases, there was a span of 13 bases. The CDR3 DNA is TGTGCCAGCACCGGCAGGATGGGCTCCTACGAGCAGTACTTC. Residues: CASTGRMGSYEQYF.

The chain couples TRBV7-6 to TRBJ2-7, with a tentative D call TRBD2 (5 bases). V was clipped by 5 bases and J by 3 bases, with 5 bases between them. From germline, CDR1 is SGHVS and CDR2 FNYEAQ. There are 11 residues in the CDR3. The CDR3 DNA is TGTGCCAGCAGCGAGGGCTACGAGCAGTACTTC. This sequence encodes CASSEGYEQYF.

The CDR3 DNA reads TGTGCTAGTGGCAAGGACAGGGGCGACACTGAAGCTTTCTTT. Translating it yields CASGKDRGDTEAFF. V gene TRBV12-5 combines with J gene TRBJ1-1; 9 bases line up with TRBD1. This CDR3 is 14 amino acids long. Germline V lookup: CDR1 LGHNT, CDR2 FRNRAP. The junction had 5 bases not matched to a gene; V was cut back by 6 bases and J by 3 bases.

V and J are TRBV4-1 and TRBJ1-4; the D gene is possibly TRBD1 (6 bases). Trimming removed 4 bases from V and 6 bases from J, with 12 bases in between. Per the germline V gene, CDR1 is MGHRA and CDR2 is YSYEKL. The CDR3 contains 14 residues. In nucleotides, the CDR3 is TGCGCCAGCAGCCGTTCAGGGGTAGATGAAAAACTGTTTTTT. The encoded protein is CASSRSGVDEKLFF.

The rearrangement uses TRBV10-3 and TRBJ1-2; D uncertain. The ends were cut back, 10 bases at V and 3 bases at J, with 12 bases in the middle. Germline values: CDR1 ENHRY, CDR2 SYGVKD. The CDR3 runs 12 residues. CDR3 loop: CATKEADYGYTF. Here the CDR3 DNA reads TGTGCCACTAAGGAGGCGGACTATGGCTACACCTTC.

The CDR3 DNA reads TGTGCCGCCAGCACGGGACGACTAGCGGAGGGCTACGAGCAGTACTTC. Translating it yields CAASTGRLAEGYEQYF. The chain is built from TRBV2 and TRBJ2-7, with 9 bases aligning to TRBD2. This CDR3 has 16 amino acids. Trimming cost V 11 bases and J 3 bases; bases outside gene matches: 17. The germline CDR1 and CDR2 sequences are SNHLY and FYNNEI. The variable domain in full, completed from reference TRBV2 and TRBJ2-7, reads EPEVTQTPSHQVTQMGQEVILRCVPISNHLYFYWYRQILGQKVEFLVSFYNNEISEKSEIFDDQFSVERPDGSNFTLKIRSTKLEDSAMYFCAASTGRLAEGYEQYFGPGTRLTVT.

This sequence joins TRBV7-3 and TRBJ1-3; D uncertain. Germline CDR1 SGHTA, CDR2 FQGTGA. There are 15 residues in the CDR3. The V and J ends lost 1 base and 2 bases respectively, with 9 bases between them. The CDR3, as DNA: TGTGCCAGCAGCTTAAGTCAACTCCCTGGAAACACCATATATTTT. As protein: CASSLSQLPGNTIYF.

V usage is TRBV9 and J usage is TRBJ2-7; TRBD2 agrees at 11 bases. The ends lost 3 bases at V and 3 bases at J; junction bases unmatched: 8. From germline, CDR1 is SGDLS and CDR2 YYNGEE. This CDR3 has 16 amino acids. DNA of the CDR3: TGTGCCAGCAGCGAGACTAGCGGGGCCCACCTCTACGAGCAGTACTTC. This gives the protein CASSETSGAHLYEQYF.